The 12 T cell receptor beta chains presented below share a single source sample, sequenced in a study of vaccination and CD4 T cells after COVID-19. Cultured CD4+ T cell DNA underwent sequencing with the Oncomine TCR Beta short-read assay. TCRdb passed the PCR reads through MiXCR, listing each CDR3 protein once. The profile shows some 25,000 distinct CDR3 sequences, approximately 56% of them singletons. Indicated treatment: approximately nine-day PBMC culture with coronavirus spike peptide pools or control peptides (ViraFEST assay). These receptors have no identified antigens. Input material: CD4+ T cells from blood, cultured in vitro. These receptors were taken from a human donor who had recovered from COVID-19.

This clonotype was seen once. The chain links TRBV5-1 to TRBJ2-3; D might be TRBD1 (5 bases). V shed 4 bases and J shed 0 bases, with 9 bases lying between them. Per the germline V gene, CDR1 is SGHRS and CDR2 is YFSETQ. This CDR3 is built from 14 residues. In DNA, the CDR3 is TGCGCCAGCAGCAATACAGGTAGCACAGATACGCAGTATTTT. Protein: CASSNTGSTDTQYF.

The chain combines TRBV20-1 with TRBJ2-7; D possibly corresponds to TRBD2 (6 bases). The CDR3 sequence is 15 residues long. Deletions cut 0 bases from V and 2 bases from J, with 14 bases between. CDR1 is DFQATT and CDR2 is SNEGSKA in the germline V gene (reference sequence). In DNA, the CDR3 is TGCAGTGCTAGAGAGCCTAGCGCTAGGACCTACGAGCAGTACTTC. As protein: CSAREPSARTYEQYF.

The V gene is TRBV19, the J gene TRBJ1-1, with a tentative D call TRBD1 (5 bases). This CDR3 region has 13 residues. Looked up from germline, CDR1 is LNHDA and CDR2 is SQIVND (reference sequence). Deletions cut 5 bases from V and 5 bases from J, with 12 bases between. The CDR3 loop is CASSGRAKTEAFF. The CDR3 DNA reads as TGTGCCAGTAGTGGCAGGGCAAAGACTGAAGCTTTCTTT.

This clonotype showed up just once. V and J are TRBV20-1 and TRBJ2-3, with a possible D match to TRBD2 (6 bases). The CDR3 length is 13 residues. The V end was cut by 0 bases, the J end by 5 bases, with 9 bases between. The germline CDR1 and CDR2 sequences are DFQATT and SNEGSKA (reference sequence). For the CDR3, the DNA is TGCAGTGCTAGAGAATCCGGGAGAGATACGCAGTATTTT. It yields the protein CSARESGRDTQYF.

The CDR3 sequence is CASSYVGDLLNQPQHF. As DNA, the CDR3 is TGTGCCAGCAGTTATGTCGGGGATCTTCTCAATCAGCCCCAGCATTTT. The rearrangement links TRBV6-5 to TRBJ1-5; no definite D call. V was pared by 3 bases and J by 3 bases, with 15 bases between. CDR1 is MNHEY and CDR2 is SVGAGI in the germline V gene. This CDR3 spans 16 amino acids.

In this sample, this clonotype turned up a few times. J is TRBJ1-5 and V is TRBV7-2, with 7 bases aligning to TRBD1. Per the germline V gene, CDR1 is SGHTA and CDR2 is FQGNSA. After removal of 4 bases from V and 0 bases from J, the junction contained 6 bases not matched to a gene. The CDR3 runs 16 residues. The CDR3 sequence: CASSSRQGYSNQPQHF. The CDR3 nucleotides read TGTGCCAGCAGCTCAAGACAGGGCTATAGCAATCAGCCCCAGCATTTT. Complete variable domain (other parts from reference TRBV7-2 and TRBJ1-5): GAGVSQSPSNKVTEKGKDVELRCDPISGHTALYWYRQSLGQGLEFLIYFQGNSAPDKSGLPSDRFSAERTGGSVSTLTIQRTQQEDSAVYLCASSSRQGYSNQPQHFGDGTRLSIL.

The CDR3 is CASSRRDSRGGTYEQYF. The CDR3 DNA sequence: TGTGCCAGCAGCCGCCGGGACAGTCGGGGTGGAACCTACGAGCAGTACTTC. The chain is built from TRBV7-2 and TRBJ2-7; TRBD1 aligns across 7 bases. Germline trimming cut 5 bases from V and 2 bases from J; bases unmatched to any gene: 15. The CDR3 contains 17 residues. Germline CDR1 is SGHTA and CDR2 is FQGNSA.

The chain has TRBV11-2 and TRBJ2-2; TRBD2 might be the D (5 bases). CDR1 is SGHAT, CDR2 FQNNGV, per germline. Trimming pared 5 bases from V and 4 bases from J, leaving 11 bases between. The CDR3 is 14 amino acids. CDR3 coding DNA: TGTGCCAGCAGCCCCGCCCGGGGCACCGGGGAGCTGTTTTTT. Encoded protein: CASSPARGTGELFF.

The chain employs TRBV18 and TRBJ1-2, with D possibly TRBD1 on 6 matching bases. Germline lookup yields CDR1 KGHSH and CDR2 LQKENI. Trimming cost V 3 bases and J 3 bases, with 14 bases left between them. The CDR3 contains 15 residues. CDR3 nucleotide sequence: TGTGCCAGCTCACCCTACCGGGACAAACACTATGGCTACACCTTC. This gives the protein CASSPYRDKHYGYTF.

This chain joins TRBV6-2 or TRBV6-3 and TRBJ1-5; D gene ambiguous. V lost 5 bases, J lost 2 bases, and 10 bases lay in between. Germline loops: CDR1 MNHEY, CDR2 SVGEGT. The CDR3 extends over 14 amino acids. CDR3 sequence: CASSTQTGNQPQHF. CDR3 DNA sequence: TGTGCCAGCAGTACCCAGACGGGCAATCAGCCCCAGCATTTT.

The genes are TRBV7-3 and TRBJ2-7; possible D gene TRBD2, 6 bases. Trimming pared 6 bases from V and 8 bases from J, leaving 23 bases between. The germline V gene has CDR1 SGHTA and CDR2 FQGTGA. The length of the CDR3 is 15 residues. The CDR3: CASSSSGLGATKQYF. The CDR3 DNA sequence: TGTGCCAGCAGTTCAAGCGGGCTAGGGGCTACGAAGCAGTACTTC.

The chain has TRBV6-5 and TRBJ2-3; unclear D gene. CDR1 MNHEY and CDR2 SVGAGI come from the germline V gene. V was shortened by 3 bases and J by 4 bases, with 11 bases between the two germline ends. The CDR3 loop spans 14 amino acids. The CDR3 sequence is CASSYMALADTQYF. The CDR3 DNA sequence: TGTGCCAGCAGTTATATGGCACTTGCAGATACGCAGTATTTT.